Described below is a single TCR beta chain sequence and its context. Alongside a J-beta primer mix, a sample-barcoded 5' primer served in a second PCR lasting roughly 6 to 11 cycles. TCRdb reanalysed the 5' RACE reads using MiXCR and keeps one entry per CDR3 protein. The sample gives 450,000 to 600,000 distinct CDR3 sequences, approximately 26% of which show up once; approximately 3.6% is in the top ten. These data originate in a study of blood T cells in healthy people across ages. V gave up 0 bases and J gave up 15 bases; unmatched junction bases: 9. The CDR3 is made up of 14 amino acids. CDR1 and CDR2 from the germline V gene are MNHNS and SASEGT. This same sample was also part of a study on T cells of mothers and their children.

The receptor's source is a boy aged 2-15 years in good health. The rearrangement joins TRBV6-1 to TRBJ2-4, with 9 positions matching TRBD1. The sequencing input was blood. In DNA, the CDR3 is TGTGCCAGCAGTGAAGCGGGACAGGGTATGGCAGGGTACTTC. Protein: CASSEAGQGMAGYF.